This T cell receptor (beta chain) was observed in a study of human thymus T cells. Using immunoSEQ multiplex PCR, the repertoire was profiled, and TCRdb retains in-frame clones only, with some absent. The table lists 100,000 to 150,000 clones, around 94% of them singletons, with under 0.025% in the top ten. Thymus tissue for the work was resected from patients undergoing corrective heart surgery. Overall study results and limits: Repertoires from thymus and blood appeared to show biased V and J gene usage. Unrelated individuals had highly overlapping thymic repertoires, as reported in related research.

About this clone: The antigen is unknown.

Germline assignment: CDR1 SQVTM and CDR2 ANQGSEA. The V gene end was trimmed by 2 bases and the J gene end by 3 bases; junction bases not matched to a gene: 8. This CDR3 is built from 15 residues. This clonotype originated in a boy in the first two years of life with a congenital heart defect but otherwise immunologically healthy. Sequences were obtained from thymus tissue. The V call is TRBV29-1, the J call TRBJ1-1; TRBD1 matches at 8 bases. CDR3 bases: TGCAGCGTTGAAACTCCGGGACAGGAGGACACTGAAGCTTTCTTT. This sequence encodes CSVETPGQEDTEAFF.